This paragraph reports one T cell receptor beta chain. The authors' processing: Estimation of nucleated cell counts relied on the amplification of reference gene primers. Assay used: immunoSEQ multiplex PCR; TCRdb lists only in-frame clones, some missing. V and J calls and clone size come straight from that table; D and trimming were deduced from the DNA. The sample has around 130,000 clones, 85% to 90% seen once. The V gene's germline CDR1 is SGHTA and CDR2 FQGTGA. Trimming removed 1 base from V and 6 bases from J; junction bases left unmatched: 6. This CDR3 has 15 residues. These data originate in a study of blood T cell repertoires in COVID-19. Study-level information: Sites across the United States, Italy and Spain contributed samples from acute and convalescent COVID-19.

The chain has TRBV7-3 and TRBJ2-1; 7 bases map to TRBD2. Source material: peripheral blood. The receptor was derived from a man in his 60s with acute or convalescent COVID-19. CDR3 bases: TGTGCCAGCAGCTTAATGGCGGGAGACGGCAATGAGCAGTTCTTC. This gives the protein CASSLMAGDGNEQFF.